The rows below give T cell receptor beta chains drawn from one sample of a study of control samples from healthy donors and cancer patients. Clones were sequenced by immunoSEQ multiplex PCR, and TCRdb holds only the in-frame ones, with some missing. The sample lists 120,000 or so clones; 75% to 95% were seen once. Sequenced input: blood. These receptors all come from a man aged 18-30 years in good health. Both conserved end residues are part of each CDR3. Fields, in order: J gene, D gene, V gene, clone size, CDR3 protein, CDR3 DNA. D genes are given only for firm matches. The size field is filled for only some rows; it gives once, few, many or a size class.

j_call: TRBJ1-2; d_call: TRBD1; v_call: TRBV28; clone_size: NA; cdr3_aa: CASSSGQGVYGYTF; cdr3_nt: TGTGCCAGCAGCTCCGGACAGGGAGTCTATGGCTACACCTTC
j_call: TRBJ2-3; d_call: TRBD1; v_call: TRBV12-5; clone_size: NA; cdr3_aa: CASGWDRGPKVDTQYF; cdr3_nt: TGTGCTAGTGGTTGGGACAGGGGGCCCAAGGTGGATACGCAGTATTTT
j_call: TRBJ1-1; d_call: NA; v_call: TRBV28; clone_size: NA; cdr3_aa: CASSYRRLNTEAFF; cdr3_nt: TGTGCCAGCAGTTATAGACGGTTGAACACTGAAGCTTTCTTT
j_call: TRBJ1-1; d_call: NA; v_call: TRBV6-2/TRBV6-3; clone_size: NA; cdr3_aa: CASSRPSRVNTEAFF; cdr3_nt: TGTGCCAGCAGTCGGCCCTCCCGGGTGAACACTGAAGCTTTCTTT
j_call: TRBJ2-5; d_call: NA; v_call: TRBV10-3; clone_size: NA; cdr3_aa: CAISAGLETQYF; cdr3_nt: TGTGCCATCAGTGCAGGGTTAGAGACCCAGTACTTC
j_call: TRBJ2-2; d_call: NA; v_call: TRBV25-1; clone_size: NA; cdr3_aa: CASSEEGEVGELFF; cdr3_nt: TGTGCCAGCAGTGAAGAAGGGGAGGTCGGGGAGCTGTTTTTT
j_call: TRBJ1-3; d_call: NA; v_call: TRBV18; clone_size: NA; cdr3_aa: CASSSDGYSGNTIYF; cdr3_nt: TGTGCCAGCTCATCCGACGGCTACTCTGGAAACACCATATATTTT
j_call: TRBJ1-2; d_call: TRBD1; v_call: TRBV3-1/TRBV3-2; clone_size: NA; cdr3_aa: CASSGRTGTGYTF; cdr3_nt: TGTGCCAGCAGCGGTCGGACAGGTACTGGCTACACCTTC
j_call: TRBJ2-3; d_call: NA; v_call: TRBV5-1; clone_size: NA; cdr3_aa: CASSLVFGDTDTQYF; cdr3_nt: TGCGCCAGCAGCTTGGTTTTTGGGGACACAGATACGCAGTATTTT
j_call: TRBJ2-1; d_call: NA; v_call: TRBV7-8; clone_size: NA; cdr3_aa: CASSQDYEQFF; cdr3_nt: TGTGCCAGCAGCCAGGACTATGAGCAGTTCTTC
j_call: TRBJ1-5; d_call: NA; v_call: TRBV7-2; clone_size: NA; cdr3_aa: CASSLGFGRHDNQPQHF; cdr3_nt: TGTGCCAGCAGCTTAGGGTTTGGGAGGCATGACAATCAGCCCCAGCATTTT
j_call: TRBJ2-5; d_call: NA; v_call: TRBV5-1; clone_size: NA; cdr3_aa: CASSLVQTQETQYF; cdr3_nt: TGCGCCAGCAGCTTGGTCCAGACCCAAGAGACCCAGTACTTC
j_call: TRBJ2-2; d_call: TRBD1; v_call: TRBV6-2/TRBV6-3; clone_size: NA; cdr3_aa: CASSHTGAPPTGELFF; cdr3_nt: TGTGCCAGCAGTCATACAGGGGCTCCCCCCACCGGGGAGCTGTTTTTT
j_call: TRBJ2-2; d_call: NA; v_call: TRBV3-1/TRBV3-2; clone_size: NA; cdr3_aa: CASSQAGAVTGELFF; cdr3_nt: TGTGCCAGCAGCCAAGCGGGAGCGGTCACCGGGGAGCTGTTTTTT
j_call: TRBJ2-1; d_call: TRBD2; v_call: TRBV10-1; clone_size: NA; cdr3_aa: CASSDGTSGWWNEQFF; cdr3_nt: TGCGCCAGCAGTGACGGGACTAGCGGCTGGTGGAATGAGCAGTTCTTC
j_call: TRBJ2-7; d_call: TRBD1; v_call: TRBV7-2; clone_size: once; cdr3_aa: CASSSGGGTGMYEQYF; cdr3_nt: TGTGCCAGCAGCTCAGGGGGTGGGACAGGGATGTACGAGCAGTACTTC
j_call: TRBJ2-4; d_call: NA; v_call: TRBV7-2; clone_size: NA; cdr3_aa: CASSEGQSNIQYF; cdr3_nt: TGTGCCAGCAGCGAAGGACAGTCCAACATTCAGTACTTC
j_call: TRBJ1-2; d_call: NA; v_call: TRBV29-1; clone_size: NA; cdr3_aa: CSVGGQGYTF; cdr3_nt: TGCAGCGTCGGGGGTCAAGGCTACACCTTC
j_call: TRBJ2-3; d_call: NA; v_call: TRBV10-3; clone_size: NA; cdr3_aa: CAISEKPDTQYF; cdr3_nt: TGTGCCATCAGTGAGAAGCCCGATACGCAGTATTTT
j_call: TRBJ2-7; d_call: NA; v_call: TRBV27; clone_size: NA; cdr3_aa: CASSQGPLNEQYF; cdr3_nt: TGTGCCAGCAGCCAAGGGCCATTGAACGAGCAGTACTTC
j_call: TRBJ1-1; d_call: NA; v_call: TRBV5-1; clone_size: NA; cdr3_aa: CASSLEAQRPNTEAFF; cdr3_nt: TGCGCCAGCAGCTTGGAAGCGCAGAGACCGAACACTGAAGCTTTCTTT
j_call: TRBJ1-2; d_call: TRBD1; v_call: TRBV28; clone_size: NA; cdr3_aa: CAATTGGNYGYTF; cdr3_nt: TGTGCCGCCACGACAGGGGGTAACTATGGCTACACCTTC
j_call: TRBJ2-1; d_call: NA; v_call: TRBV20-1; clone_size: few; cdr3_aa: CSASKAGTYNEQFF; cdr3_nt: TGCAGTGCTAGTAAAGCGGGGACATACAATGAGCAGTTCTTC
j_call: TRBJ2-3; d_call: NA; v_call: TRBV19; clone_size: once; cdr3_aa: CASRPPSTDTQYF; cdr3_nt: TGTGCCAGTCGCCCCCCGAGCACAGATACGCAGTATTTT
j_call: TRBJ1-4; d_call: NA; v_call: TRBV30; clone_size: NA; cdr3_aa: CAWSVKEKLFF; cdr3_nt: TGTGCCTGGAGTGTCAAAGAAAAACTGTTTTTT
j_call: TRBJ1-4; d_call: NA; v_call: TRBV3-1/TRBV3-2; clone_size: NA; cdr3_aa: CASSQEYAPPPTNEKLFF; cdr3_nt: TGTGCCAGCAGCCAGGAGTATGCGCCGCCTCCAACTAATGAAAAACTGTTTTTT
j_call: TRBJ2-3; d_call: NA; v_call: TRBV7-6; clone_size: NA; cdr3_aa: CASSQGRWGDTQYF; cdr3_nt: TGTGCCAGCAGCCAAGGGCGGTGGGGAGATACGCAGTATTTT
j_call: TRBJ2-5; d_call: NA; v_call: TRBV28; clone_size: NA; cdr3_aa: CASSLSVETQYF; cdr3_nt: TGTGCCAGCAGTTTATCAGTAGAGACCCAGTACTTC
j_call: TRBJ2-5; d_call: TRBD1; v_call: TRBV5-1; clone_size: once; cdr3_aa: CASSLAGTGAAEGETQYF; cdr3_nt: TGCGCCAGCAGCTTGGCCGGGACAGGGGCAGCTGAAGGAGAGACCCAGTACTTC
j_call: TRBJ1-1; d_call: NA; v_call: TRBV14; clone_size: NA; cdr3_aa: CASSLSPRTEAFF; cdr3_nt: TGTGCCAGCAGCCTGAGTCCCCGGACTGAAGCTTTCTTT
j_call: TRBJ2-4; d_call: TRBD2; v_call: TRBV7-9; clone_size: NA; cdr3_aa: CASSSPFPGGGQYF; cdr3_nt: TGTGCCAGCAGCTCGCCTTTCCCCGGGGGGGGACAGTACTTC
j_call: TRBJ2-3; d_call: NA; v_call: TRBV7-2; clone_size: NA; cdr3_aa: CASSFLEYTDTQYF; cdr3_nt: TGTGCCAGCAGCTTTCTGGAATACACAGATACGCAGTATTTT
j_call: TRBJ2-2; d_call: NA; v_call: TRBV5-4; clone_size: NA; cdr3_aa: CASSLGTITGELFF; cdr3_nt: TGTGCCAGCAGCTTGGGGACCATCACCGGGGAGCTGTTTTTT
j_call: TRBJ1-6; d_call: NA; v_call: TRBV6-1; clone_size: NA; cdr3_aa: CASSEGVFINSPLHF; cdr3_nt: TGTGCCAGCAGTGAAGGGGTCTTTATTAATTCACCCCTCCACTTT
j_call: TRBJ1-5; d_call: NA; v_call: TRBV27; clone_size: NA; cdr3_aa: CASSFGGNQPQHF; cdr3_nt: TGTGCCAGCAGTTTTGGGGGGAATCAGCCCCAGCATTTT
j_call: TRBJ1-2; d_call: TRBD1; v_call: TRBV25-1; clone_size: NA; cdr3_aa: CASSEWSDRGHGYTF; cdr3_nt: TGTGCCAGCAGTGAATGGTCTGACAGGGGGCACGGCTACACCTTC
j_call: TRBJ1-6; d_call: NA; v_call: TRBV2; clone_size: once; cdr3_aa: CASSEDLPSYNSPLHF; cdr3_nt: TGTGCCAGCAGTGAGGACCTCCCCTCCTATAATTCACCCCTCCACTTT
j_call: TRBJ2-4; d_call: NA; v_call: TRBV18; clone_size: NA; cdr3_aa: CASSPQSYADIQYF; cdr3_nt: TGTGCCAGCTCACCACAGAGTTACGCGGACATTCAGTACTTC
j_call: TRBJ2-1; d_call: NA; v_call: TRBV7-9; clone_size: NA; cdr3_aa: CASSPDGGPFSYNEQFF; cdr3_nt: TGTGCCAGCAGCCCCGACGGGGGACCGTTCTCCTACAATGAGCAGTTCTTC
j_call: TRBJ2-5; d_call: TRBD2; v_call: TRBV29-1; clone_size: NA; cdr3_aa: CSRSGGVGETQYF; cdr3_nt: TGCAGCAGATCGGGAGGTGTTGGTGAGACCCAGTACTTC
j_call: TRBJ1-1; d_call: TRBD1; v_call: TRBV6-6; clone_size: NA; cdr3_aa: CASSPPTGGRGEAFF; cdr3_nt: TGTGCCAGCAGTCCCCCGACAGGGGGCCGCGGTGAAGCTTTCTTT
j_call: TRBJ1-3; d_call: NA; v_call: TRBV10-3; clone_size: NA; cdr3_aa: CAISESRQSSGNTIYF; cdr3_nt: TGTGCCATCAGTGAGTCCCGACAAAGCTCTGGAAACACCATATATTTT
j_call: TRBJ2-7; d_call: TRBD2; v_call: TRBV11-2; clone_size: NA; cdr3_aa: CASSPLSRLRGESYEQYF; cdr3_nt: TGTGCCAGCAGCCCCTTATCTAGGTTGCGGGGGGAATCCTACGAGCAGTACTTC
j_call: TRBJ2-3; d_call: TRBD1; v_call: TRBV24-1; clone_size: NA; cdr3_aa: CATSDNQGASTDTQYF; cdr3_nt: TGTGCCACCAGTGATAATCAGGGGGCAAGCACAGATACGCAGTATTTT
j_call: TRBJ2-3; d_call: NA; v_call: TRBV6-6; clone_size: NA; cdr3_aa: CASSYASGTDTQYF; cdr3_nt: TGTGCCAGCAGTTATGCTAGCGGCACAGATACGCAGTATTTT
j_call: TRBJ1-1; d_call: TRBD1; v_call: TRBV6-5; clone_size: NA; cdr3_aa: CASSYPNRGGWTEAFF; cdr3_nt: TGTGCCAGCAGTTACCCTAACAGGGGAGGTTGGACTGAAGCTTTCTTT
j_call: TRBJ2-2; d_call: NA; v_call: TRBV27; clone_size: NA; cdr3_aa: CASSFAGEARELFF; cdr3_nt: TGTGCCAGCAGTTTTGCAGGGGAGGCCAGGGAGCTGTTTTTT